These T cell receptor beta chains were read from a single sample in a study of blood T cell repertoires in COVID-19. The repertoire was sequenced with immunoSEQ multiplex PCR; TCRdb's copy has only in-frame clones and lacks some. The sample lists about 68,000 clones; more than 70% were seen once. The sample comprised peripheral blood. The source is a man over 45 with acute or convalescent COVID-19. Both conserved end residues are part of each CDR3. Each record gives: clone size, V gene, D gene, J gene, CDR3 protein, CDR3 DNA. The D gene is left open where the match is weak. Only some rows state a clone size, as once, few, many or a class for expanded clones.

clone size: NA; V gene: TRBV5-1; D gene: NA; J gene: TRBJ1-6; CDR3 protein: CASSLRQGGQSPLHF; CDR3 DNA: TGCGCCAGCAGCTTGAGGCAGGGTGGACAATCACCCCTCCACTTT
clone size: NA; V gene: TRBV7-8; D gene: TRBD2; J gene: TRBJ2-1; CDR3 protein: CASSLVDRLAGVYNEQFF; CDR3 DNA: TGTGCCAGCAGCTTAGTGGACCGGCTAGCGGGAGTCTACAATGAGCAGTTCTTC
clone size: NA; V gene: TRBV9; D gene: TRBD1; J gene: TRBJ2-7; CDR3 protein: CASSAGTGAHYEQYF; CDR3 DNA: TGTGCCAGCAGCGCCGGGACAGGGGCCCACTACGAGCAGTACTTC
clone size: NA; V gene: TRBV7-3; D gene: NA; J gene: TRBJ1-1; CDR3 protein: CASSPGVSRNTEAFF; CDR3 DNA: TGTGCCAGCAGCCCGGGTGTATCGCGGAACACTGAAGCTTTCTTT
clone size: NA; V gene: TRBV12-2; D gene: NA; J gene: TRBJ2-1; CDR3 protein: CASRSPQGIYNEQFF; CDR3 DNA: TGTGCAAGTCGCTCCCCCCAGGGAATCTACAATGAGCAGTTCTTC
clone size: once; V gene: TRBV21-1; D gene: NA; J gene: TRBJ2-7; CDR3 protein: CASIDARLLSYEQYF; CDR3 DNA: TGTGCCAGCATTGATGCTCGCTTACTCTCCTACGAGCAGTACTTC
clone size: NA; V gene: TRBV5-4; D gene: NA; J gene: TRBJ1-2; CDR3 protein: CASSLVLARGANYGYTF; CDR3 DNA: TGTGCCAGCAGCTTGGTGTTAGCACGGGGAGCTAACTATGGCTACACCTTC
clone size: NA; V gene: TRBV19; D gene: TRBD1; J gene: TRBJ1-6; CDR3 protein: CASKKGDRGHNSPLHF; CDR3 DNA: TGTGCCAGTAAAAAGGGAGACAGGGGCCATAATTCACCCCTCCACTTT
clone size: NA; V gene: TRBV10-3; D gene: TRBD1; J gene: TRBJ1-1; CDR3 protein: CAITPGQTMNTEAFF; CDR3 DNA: TGTGCCATCACGCCGGGACAGACTATGAACACTGAAGCTTTCTTT
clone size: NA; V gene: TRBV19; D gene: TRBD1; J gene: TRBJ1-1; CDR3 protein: CASTQGVFKWDTEAFF; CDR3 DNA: TGTGCCAGCACACAGGGGGTGTTTAAGTGGGACACTGAAGCTTTCTTT
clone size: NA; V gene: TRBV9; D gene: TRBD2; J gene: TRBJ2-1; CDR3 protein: CASSVSGGAAEQFF; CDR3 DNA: TGTGCCAGCAGCGTCAGCGGGGGGGCTGCTGAGCAGTTCTTC
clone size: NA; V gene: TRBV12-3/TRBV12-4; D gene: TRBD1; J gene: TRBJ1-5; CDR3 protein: CASSRDRGQPQHF; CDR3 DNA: TGTGCCAGCAGCCGGGACAGGGGTCAGCCCCAGCATTTT
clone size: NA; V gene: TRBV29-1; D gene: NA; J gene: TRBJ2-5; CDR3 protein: CSVRQARGQETQYF; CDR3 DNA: TGCAGCGTTAGACAGGCCAGGGGTCAAGAGACCCAGTACTTC
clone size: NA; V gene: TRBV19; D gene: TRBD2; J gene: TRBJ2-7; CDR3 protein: CASSYRGETYEQYF; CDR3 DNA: TGTGCCAGTAGTTACCGGGGGGAAACCTACGAGCAGTACTTC
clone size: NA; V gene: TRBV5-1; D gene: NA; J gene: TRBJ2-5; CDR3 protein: CASSLGRYDETQYF; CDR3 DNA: TGCGCCAGCAGCTTGGGGCGGTACGATGAGACCCAGTACTTC
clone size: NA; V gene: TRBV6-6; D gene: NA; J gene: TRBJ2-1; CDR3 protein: CASSYSGTSYNEQFF; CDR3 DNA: TGTGCCAGCAGTTACTCTGGGACTTCCTACAATGAGCAGTTCTTC
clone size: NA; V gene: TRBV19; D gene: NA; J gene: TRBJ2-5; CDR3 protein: CASSIGQDQETQYF; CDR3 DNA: TGTGCCAGTAGTATAGGGCAGGACCAAGAGACCCAGTACTTC
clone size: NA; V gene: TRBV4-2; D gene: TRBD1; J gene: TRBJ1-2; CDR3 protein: CASSSVQGVFGSGYTF; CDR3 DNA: TGTGCCAGCAGCTCCGTGCAGGGGGTTTTTGGGTCTGGCTACACCTTC
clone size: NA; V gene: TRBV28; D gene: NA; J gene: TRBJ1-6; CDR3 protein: CASHNRSPLHF; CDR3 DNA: TGTGCCAGCCATAATAGATCACCCCTCCACTTT
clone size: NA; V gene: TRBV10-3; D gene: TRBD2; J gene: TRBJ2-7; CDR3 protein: CAISDPGLAGTYEQYF; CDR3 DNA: TGTGCCATCAGTGACCCGGGACTAGCGGGAACCTACGAGCAGTACTTC